The 22 T cell receptor beta chains in this list originate from one sample, sequenced in a study of shared clonotypes between healthy human individuals. The data were produced by immunoSEQ multiplex PCR, yet TCRdb's version contains in-frame clones alone and is incomplete. The repertoire consists of 150,000 to 200,000 clones, with roughly 93% occurring once and the leading ten covering approximately 0.07%. Material for sequencing was naive CD4+ T cells sorted from blood. Subset denoted: CD45RA+ positively selected. The receptor source for this set is a woman aged 30 to 39 in good health.

This clone was detected only once. The CDR3 reads CASSLVSGGGEKLFF. CDR3 coding DNA: TGCGCCAGCAGCTTGGTATCAGGGGGCGGTGAAAAACTGTTTTTT. The chain has TRBV5-1 and TRBJ1-4, with 8 nucleotides matching TRBD1. J gave up 7 bases and V 0 bases, and 5 bases lay outside the gene matches. The V gene's germline CDR1 is SGHRS and CDR2 YFSETQ. The CDR3 consists of 15 residues. The entire variable domain, with the rest obtained from reference TRBV5-1 and TRBJ1-4, is as follows: KAGVTQTPRYLIKTRGQQVTLSCSPISGHRSVSWYQQTPGQGLQFLFEYFSETQRNKGNFPGRFSGRQFSNSRSEMNVSTLELGDSALYLCASSLVSGGGEKLFFGSGTQLSVL.

V is TRBV2 and J is TRBJ1-5, with no clear D. CDR1 and CDR2 from the germline V gene are SNHLY and FYNNEI. This CDR3 comprises 15 residues. V lost 5 bases and J lost 1, with 12 bases in between. CDR3 loop: CASSSRGWSNQPQHF. Written as DNA, the CDR3 is TGTGCCAGCAGTTCACGGGGATGGAGCAATCAGCCCCAGCATTTT.

The J gene is TRBJ1-2, the V gene TRBV6-5; 7 bases agree with TRBD1. Trimming took 5 bases from V and 8 from J; bases not matched to a gene: 8. Looked up from germline, CDR1 is MNHEY and CDR2 is SVGAGI. This CDR3 is 13 amino acids long. CDR3 in DNA: TGTGCCAGCAGTCCTGACAGGGCACGGGGCTACACCTTC. Residues: CASSPDRARGYTF.

With regard to this clone: Other DNA sequences from this sample encode an identical CDR3 as well. The CDR3 DNA reads TGTGCCAGTAGTGCGGGGACAGGGGGTTACGAGCAGTACTTC. It is translated as CASSAGTGGYEQYF. The chain has TRBV19 and TRBJ2-7, with TRBD1 matching 11 bases. Trimming took 5 bases from V and 4 from J; bases not matched to a gene: 4. This CDR3 is built from 14 residues. Germline loops: CDR1 LNHDA, CDR2 SQIVND (reference sequence).

This chain connects TRBV10-2 to TRBJ2-7; 8 positions agree with TRBD2. The V gene's germline CDR1 is WSHSY and CDR2 SAAADI. Germline trimming cut 3 bases from V and 4 bases from J; bases unmatched to any gene: 8. The length of the CDR3 is 15 residues. For the CDR3, the DNA is TGCGCCAGCAGTGAATGGGGACTAGACCCATACGAGCAGTACTTC. Its protein product is CASSEWGLDPYEQYF.

This chain links TRBV10-2 with TRBJ1-5, with D possibly matching TRBD1 (6 bases). Trimming took 2 bases from V and 2 from J, leaving 13 bases between them. Germline-derived CDR1 and CDR2 are WSHSY and SAAADI. The CDR3 length is 16 residues. CDR3 residues: CASSENPGAGNQPQHF. As DNA, the CDR3 is TGCGCCAGCAGTGAGAACCCGGGGGCCGGCAATCAGCCCCAGCATTTT.

The CDR3 nucleotides are TGTGCCAGCAGTTTATCGTTCGGGGATTTCGGCGAGCAGTACTTC. Translated, it gives CASSLSFGDFGEQYF. The chain carries TRBV27 and TRBJ2-7; D possibly corresponds to TRBD2 (5 bases). CDR1 is MNHEY and CDR2 is SMNVEV in the germline V gene (reference sequence). The CDR3 spans 15 residues. V was pared by 0 bases and J by 6 bases, with 15 bases between.

The V and J genes are TRBV5-1 and TRBJ2-7, with TRBD2 matching 12 bases. This CDR3 is 16 amino acids long. The junction had 5 bases not matched to a gene; V was cut back by 3 bases and J by 1 base. Germline V lookup: CDR1 SGHRS, CDR2 YFSETQ. The CDR3 loop reads CASSYGGLAGSYEQYF. CDR3 DNA sequence: TGCGCCAGCAGCTACGGTGGACTAGCGGGATCCTACGAGCAGTACTTC. Full variable domain (rest looked up from reference TRBV5-1 and TRBJ2-7): KAGVTQTPRYLIKTRGQQVTLSCSPISGHRSVSWYQQTPGQGLQFLFEYFSETQRNKGNFPGRFSGRQFSNSRSEMNVSTLELGDSALYLCASSYGGLAGSYEQYFGPGTRLTVT.

This rearrangement joins TRBV6-5 to TRBJ2-7, with D possibly being TRBD1 (6 bases). Per the germline V gene, CDR1 is MNHEY and CDR2 is SVGAGI. Deletions cut 5 bases from V and 2 bases from J, with 10 bases between. The CDR3 contains 13 residues. The CDR3 region has the DNA TGTGCCAGCAGTCTCACAGGGCCCTACGAGCAGTACTTC. The encoded protein is CASSLTGPYEQYF.

The chain carries TRBV11-1 and TRBJ2-5; 8 positions agree with TRBD1. The V and J ends lost 6 bases and 1 base, in that order; junction bases with no gene match: 10. Germline assignment: CDR1 SGHAT and CDR2 FQDESV (reference sequence). The CDR3 loop spans 16 amino acids. CDR3 loop: CASSPNRGTFQETQYF. The CDR3 DNA follows: TGTGCCAGCAGTCCGAACAGGGGGACCTTCCAAGAGACCCAGTACTTC.

The chain employs TRBV28 and TRBJ2-7; D is ambiguous. This CDR3 is 14 amino acids long. V was trimmed by 6 bases and J by 0 bases, leaving 12 bases between them. Germline V lookup: CDR1 MDHEN, CDR2 SYDVKM. CDR3 amino acids: CASSKTESSYEQYF. The CDR3 bases are TGTGCCAGCAGCAAGACTGAGAGCTCCTACGAGCAGTACTTC.

This chain uses TRBV30 with TRBJ1-1, with D tentatively TRBD1 (5 bases). Germline loops: CDR1 GTSNPN, CDR2 SVGIG (reference sequence). Trimming removed 4 bases at V and 3 bases at J, with 12 bases between. The CDR3 loop spans 13 amino acids. For the CDR3, the DNA is TGTGCCTGGAAATTGACAGTCGACACTGAAGCTTTCTTT. Encoded protein: CAWKLTVDTEAFF.

This clone was found a few times. V gene TRBV5-1 combines with J gene TRBJ1-5; 10 nucleotides line up with TRBD1. Per germline, CDR1 SGHRS and CDR2 YFSETQ. There are 16 residues in the CDR3. J was trimmed by 6 bases and V by 1 base; bases with no gene match: 7. The CDR3, as DNA: TGCGCCAGCAGCTTGAGTCCGACAGGGGGCAGTCAGCCCCAGCATTTT. Translated: CASSLSPTGGSQPQHF.

The chain is built from TRBV19 and TRBJ2-7; 9 bases are a match to TRBD1. The germline CDR1 and CDR2 sequences are LNHDA and SQIVND (reference sequence). J gave up 3 bases and V 7 bases, and 22 bases lay outside the gene matches. CDR3 size: 19 residues. This CDR3 reads CASTVAGLGDREKGYEQYF. For the CDR3, the DNA is TGTGCCAGTACCGTCGCAGGATTGGGGGACAGGGAGAAAGGCTACGAGCAGTACTTC.

The rearrangement uses TRBV19 and TRBJ2-7; 9 bases are a match to TRBD1. Losses at the gene ends were 3 bases for V and 3 bases for J; bases not matched to a gene: 6. The CDR3 sequence is 15 residues long. The germline V gene has CDR1 LNHDA and CDR2 SQIVND (reference sequence). The CDR3 protein is CASSISGQGFYEQYF. DNA of the CDR3: TGTGCCAGTAGTATTTCCGGACAGGGGTTCTACGAGCAGTACTTC.

This chain links TRBV30 with TRBJ2-7; 7 nucleotides line up with TRBD2. With V trimmed by 2 bases and J by 0 bases, 1 base remained unmatched. Per the germline V gene, CDR1 is GTSNPN and CDR2 is SVGIG (reference sequence). The CDR3 has 13 residues. CDR3 protein: CAWSSGASYEQYF. CDR3 DNA sequence: TGTGCCTGGAGTAGCGGGGCCTCCTACGAGCAGTACTTC.

This chain uses TRBV14 with TRBJ2-5; TRBD2 matches 7 bases. The J call may not be correct, given that the DNA end is closer to TRBJ2-7. Germline V gene data show CDR1 as SGHDN and CDR2 as FVKESK. The CDR3 is 16 amino acids. The CDR3 loop is CASSRGLSGAVDEQYF. As DNA, the CDR3 is TGTGCCAGCAGCCGGGGGTTGAGCGGGGCCGTCGACGAGCAGTACTTC.

V is TRBV7-7 and J is TRBJ2-5; 10 bases are shared with TRBD2. The J call may be incorrect, as the DNA end agrees better with TRBJ2-7. The CDR3 has 15 residues. CDR1 and CDR2 from the germline V gene are SSHAT and FNYEAQ (reference sequence). The CDR3 spells CASRLGLAVPYEQYF. The CDR3 DNA follows: TGTGCCAGCAGACTCGGACTAGCGGTCCCCTACGAGCAGTACTTC.

In this sample, this clone turned up once. The rearrangement uses TRBV10-2 and TRBJ2-7; 12 nucleotides align to TRBD1. Per germline, CDR1 WSHSY and CDR2 SAAADI. The CDR3 extends over 13 amino acids. V lost 8 bases and J lost 4; bases outside the gene matches: 3. CDR3 coding DNA: TGCGCCAGCCGGGGACAGGGGGCTTACGAGCAGTACTTC. This sequence encodes CASRGQGAYEQYF.

This rearrangement joins TRBV11-2 to TRBJ1-6; D call uncertain. There are 14 residues in the CDR3. Per the germline V gene, CDR1 is SGHAT and CDR2 is FQNNGV. Trimming shortened V by 6 bases and J by 7 bases, and 13 bases separated the two germline ends. The CDR3 reads CASSPRTVNSPLHF. CDR3 DNA: TGTGCCAGCAGTCCTAGGACCGTCAATTCACCCCTCCACTTT.

The rearrangement uses TRBV10-3 and TRBJ2-2; possible D gene TRBD2, 6 bases. The CDR3 length is 13 residues. The germline V gene encodes CDR1 ENHRY and CDR2 SYGVKD. With 6 bases removed from V and 6 bases from J, the gap between germline ends came to 11 bases. The DNA for the CDR3 is TGTGCCATCAGGCAGGGAGGCGCCGGGGAGCTGTTTTTT. Translating it yields CAIRQGGAGELFF.

The count of this clone is one. This chain joins TRBV28 and TRBJ1-2; tentatively, D is TRBD1 (5 bases). CDR3 length equals 14 residues. CDR1 is MDHEN and CDR2 is SYDVKM in the germline V gene. The V and J ends lost 6 bases and 8 bases respectively, with 19 bases between them. The CDR3 DNA is TGTGCCAGCAGAACCCAGGGCCTAAGGTGGGGCTACACCTTC. Translating gives CASRTQGLRWGYTF.